The 29 T cell receptor beta chains listed next were all sequenced from one sample in a study of CD8 T cells in Susac syndrome. RNA was extracted with the RNeasy kit, and a quantity of roughly 0.45 to 1 ug was reverse transcribed using random hexamers. TCRdb itself ran the immunoSEQ multiplex PCR reads through MiXCR, one entry per CDR3 protein. Among roughly 150,000 distinct CDR3 sequences, approximately 96% were seen once, and the ten largest hold 0.16%. The sequencing sample was made of CD4+ T cells from PBMCs. The receptors stem from a human donor with Susac syndrome.

This chain connects TRBV7-2 to TRBJ2-1, with D perhaps TRBD2 (6 bases). The V gene's germline CDR1 is SGHTA and CDR2 FQGNSA. This CDR3 spans 12 amino acids. The V and J ends lost 10 bases and 6 bases respectively, with 13 bases between them. The CDR3 sequence: CATHGGFNEQFF. Here the CDR3 DNA reads TGTGCCACTCACGGGGGATTCAATGAGCAGTTCTTC.

The V and J genes are TRBV20-1 and TRBJ2-1; the match to TRBD2 covers 8 bases. Germline CDR1 reads DFQATT; CDR2 reads SNEGSKA (reference sequence). This CDR3 is built from 14 residues. The junction had 11 bases not matched to a gene; V was cut back by 6 bases and J by 7 bases. The CDR3 DNA sequence: TGCAGTGCACGCCCCGGGGGGGGGAGGAATGAGCAGTTCTTC. It translates to CSARPGGGRNEQFF.

The chain couples TRBV3-1 to TRBJ1-2; 9 nucleotides agree with TRBD1. CDR1 LGHDT and CDR2 YNNKEL come from the germline V gene (reference sequence). The CDR3 has 12 amino acids. After removal of 5 bases from V and 6 bases from J, the junction contained 1 base not matched to a gene. CDR3 DNA: TGTGCCAGCAGCAACAGGGGGCATGGCTACACCTTC. Residues: CASSNRGHGYTF.

This clonotype was seen only a few times. The chain is built from TRBV20-1 and TRBJ1-6, with D uncertain. The V gene's germline CDR1 is DFQATT and CDR2 SNEGSKA (reference sequence). V dropped 0 bases and J dropped 7 bases, with 4 bases sitting between them. The CDR3 covers 12 residues. The CDR3 bases are TGCAGTGCTAGAGAGGGCAATTCACCCCTCCACTTT. It codes for CSAREGNSPLHF.

This chain connects TRBV12-3 or TRBV12-4 to TRBJ2-7; D gene ambiguous. The germline V and J ends were trimmed by 5 bases and 7 bases, with 21 bases remaining between them. The CDR3 length is 15 residues. Here the CDR3 reads CASSPPQATIPEQYF. The DNA of the CDR3 is TGTGCCAGCAGTCCCCCGCAGGCCACCATCCCGGAGCAGTACTTC.

This chain links TRBV21-1 with TRBJ1-2. TRBV21-1 is classified as a pseudogene. The CDR3 length is 14 residues. CDR3 amino acids: CASSKDECNYGYTF. The CDR3 nucleotides are TGTGCCAGCAGCAAAGACGAGTGTAACTATGGCTACACCTTC.

Only one count was recorded for this clonotype. The rearrangement uses TRBV12-3 or TRBV12-4 and TRBJ2-3, with TRBD2 as a possible D gene (5 bases). CDR3 length: 14 residues. V dropped 7 bases and J dropped 2 bases, with 13 bases sitting between them. The CDR3 DNA sequence: TGTGCCAGCAAGTGGACTTCTCCCACAGATACGCAGTATTTT. Translated: CASKWTSPTDTQYF.

The rearrangement uses TRBV9 and TRBJ2-1; D is perhaps TRBD2 (5 bases). CDR3 length: 11 amino acids. V was cut by 3 bases and J by 7 bases, with 5 bases left in between. The germline V gene encodes CDR1 SGDLS and CDR2 YYNGEE. In nucleotides, the CDR3 is TGTGCCAGCAGCGGGAGGAATGAGCAGTTCTTC. Amino acid sequence: CASSGRNEQFF.

This chain links TRBV15 with TRBJ2-7; D perhaps matches TRBD2 (6 bases). CDR1 is LNHNV and CDR2 is YYDKDF in the germline V gene (reference sequence). The V end was cut by 3 bases, the J end by 6 bases, with 21 bases between. The CDR3 has 16 residues. CDR3 amino acids: CATSSDSLASGGEQYF. In DNA form, the CDR3 reads TGTGCCACCAGCAGTGATTCTTTAGCCTCCGGGGGCGAGCAGTACTTC.

This rearrangement joins TRBV20-1 to TRBJ1-4; D gene uncertain. The V gene lost 1 base and the J gene lost 3 bases, with 15 bases spanning the gap. This CDR3 is built from 16 residues. The germline V gene encodes CDR1 DFQATT and CDR2 SNEGSKA (reference sequence). CDR3 sequence: CSARAPQSPSNEKLFF. The CDR3, as DNA: TGCAGTGCTAGAGCTCCTCAAAGCCCCTCTAATGAAAAACTGTTTTTT.

The V call is TRBV19, the J call TRBJ2-4; D unresolved. The V end was cut by 9 bases, the J end by 1 base, with 10 bases between. Germline V gene sequence: CDR1 LNHDA, CDR2 SQIVND (reference sequence). CDR3 length: 13 amino acids. The CDR3 DNA follows: TGTGCCAGCATAGGTATGGCCAAAAACATTCAGTACTTC. Translation: CASIGMAKNIQYF. The entire variable domain, with the rest obtained from reference TRBV19 and TRBJ2-4, is as follows: DGGITQSPKYLFRKEGQNVTLSCEQNLNHDAMYWYRQDPGQGLRLIYYSQIVNDFQKGDIAEGYSVSREKKESFPLTVTSAQKNPTAFYLCASIGMAKNIQYFGAGTRLSVL.

This clonotype has a single count. V gene TRBV5-1 combines with J gene TRBJ2-6; weak D call: TRBD2 (5 bases). Deletions cut 4 bases from V and 2 bases from J, with 7 bases between. The CDR3 has 14 amino acids. The germline gives CDR1 SGHRS, CDR2 YFSETQ. The CDR3 is CASSLEAGANVLTF. The CDR3 DNA reads TGCGCCAGCAGCCTGGAGGCTGGGGCCAACGTCCTGACTTTC.

The rearrangement uses TRBV11-2 and TRBJ2-2; D is perhaps TRBD2 (6 bases). The CDR3 loop spans 15 amino acids. The germline gives CDR1 SGHAT, CDR2 FQNNGV. V dropped 5 bases and J dropped 2 bases, with 12 bases sitting between them. The CDR3 reads CASSPGLHNTGELFF. The DNA for the CDR3 is TGTGCCAGCAGCCCGGGACTCCATAACACCGGGGAGCTGTTTTTT. The full variable domain, with the rest looked up from reference TRBV11-2 and TRBJ2-2, is EAGVAQSPRYKIIEKRQSVAFWCNPISGHATLYWYQQILGQGPKLLIQFQNNGVVDDSQLPKDRFSAERLKGVDSTLKIQPAKLEDSAVYLCASSPGLHNTGELFFGEGSRLTVL.

V usage is TRBV5-1 and J usage is TRBJ2-5; maybe TRBD1 (5 bases). Trimming took 4 bases from V and 4 from J, leaving 8 bases between them. CDR3 size: 12 residues. Germline-derived CDR1 and CDR2 are SGHRS and YFSETQ. The CDR3 loop reads CASSPDRETQYF. Here the CDR3 DNA reads TGCGCCAGCAGCCCAGACAGAGAGACCCAGTACTTC.

The rearrangement uses TRBV29-1 and TRBJ1-1, with D perhaps TRBD1 (5 bases). The CDR3 loop spans 12 amino acids. From germline, CDR1 is SQVTM and CDR2 ANQGSEA. V lost 4 bases and J 4 bases, leaving 10 bases between the germline ends. The CDR3 spells CSVGGASTEAFF. The CDR3 nucleotides are TGCAGCGTTGGGGGCGCGAGCACTGAAGCTTTCTTT.

This clonotype was detected only once. The J gene is TRBJ1-6, the V gene TRBV3-1; TRBD1 aligns across 7 bases. V gave up 6 bases and J gave up 7 bases; unmatched junction bases: 15. Germline V gene lookup returns CDR1 LGHDT and CDR2 YNNKEL (reference sequence). The CDR3 covers 17 residues. The CDR3 reads CASRPLDPTGRNSPLHF. In DNA form, the CDR3 reads TGTGCCAGCAGACCTCTCGATCCGACAGGGAGAAATTCACCCCTCCACTTT.

This chain connects TRBV29-1 to TRBJ2-3; D is undetermined. Trimming left V 3 bases short and J 3 bases short, with 13 bases between. Germline CDR1 is SQVTM and CDR2 is ANQGSEA. This CDR3 spans 14 amino acids. The CDR3 DNA follows: TGCAGCGTTGAGGTCGTTTTAGGGACAGATACGCAGTATTTT. Translation gives CSVEVVLGTDTQYF.

The count of this clonotype is one. The chain combines TRBV6-5 with TRBJ1-2; 10 positions agree with TRBD1. This CDR3 contains 15 residues. V lost 8 bases to trimming and J lost 1 base; unmatched junction nucleotides: 7. CDR1 and CDR2 (germline): MNHEY, SVGAGI. The CDR3 DNA follows: TGTGCCAGCCTATCGGGACAGGGGATTAACTATGGCTACACCTTC. Amino acids: CASLSGQGINYGYTF.

This chain uses TRBV28 with TRBJ2-3, with D unresolved. Trimming cost V 8 bases and J 1 base, with 7 bases left between them. The germline V gene encodes CDR1 MDHEN and CDR2 SYDVKM. The CDR3 has 12 residues. The CDR3 loop reads CASSTGTDTQYF. In DNA, the CDR3 is TGTGCCAGCTCAACAGGCACAGATACGCAGTATTTT.

J is TRBJ1-2 and V is TRBV14; D unresolved. This CDR3 is 14 amino acids long. Trimming left V 1 base short and J 8 bases short, with 14 bases between. Germline-derived CDR1 and CDR2 are SGHDN and FVKESK. The CDR3 DNA sequence: TGTGCCAGCAGCCAAGGGACCCTTTCAAGCGGCTACACCTTC. Amino acid sequence: CASSQGTLSSGYTF.

J is TRBJ2-3 and V is TRBV29-1; 10 bases line up with TRBD1. Trimming cost V 1 base and J 1 base; bases outside gene matches: 2. The CDR3 length is 15 residues. The germline V gene has CDR1 SQVTM and CDR2 ANQGSEA. The CDR3: CSVEGDRGGTDTQYF. The CDR3 DNA is TGCAGCGTTGAAGGGGACAGGGGCGGCACAGATACGCAGTATTTT.

Only one count was recorded for this clonotype. The rearrangement joins TRBV5-1 to TRBJ2-3; 9 bases are a match to TRBD1. The CDR3 covers 14 residues. With 2 bases clipped from V and 4 bases from J, the junction kept 2 bases outside the gene matches. Germline CDR1 reads SGHRS; CDR2 reads YFSETQ. CDR3 residues: CASSLQGAPDTQYF. The DNA for the CDR3 is TGCGCCAGCAGCTTACAGGGGGCGCCAGATACGCAGTATTTT.

The rearrangement links TRBV14 to TRBJ2-6, with D hard to call. The V end was cut by 0 bases, the J end by 9 bases, with 18 bases between. Germline V gene lookup returns CDR1 SGHDN and CDR2 FVKESK. CDR3 length equals 17 residues. This CDR3 is CASSQDKRSPMINVLTF. CDR3 DNA sequence: TGTGCCAGCAGCCAAGACAAAAGATCGCCCATGATCAACGTCCTGACTTTC. The full variable domain, rest sourced from reference TRBV14 and TRBJ2-6, is EAGVTQFPSHSVIEKGQTVTLRCDPISGHDNLYWYRRVMGKEIKFLLHFVKESKQDESGMPNNRFLAERTGGTYSTLKVQPAELEDSGVYFCASSQDKRSPMINVLTFGAGSRLTVL.

This clonotype was seen only once. The V gene is TRBV9, the J gene TRBJ2-5, with 7 bases aligning to TRBD2. The CDR3 length is 17 residues. CDR1 is SGDLS and CDR2 is YYNGEE in the germline V gene. J lost 2 bases, V lost 3 bases, and 13 bases had no gene match. DNA of the CDR3: TGTGCCAGCAGCGACAGCAGGACTAGTGGGTGGCAAGAGACCCAGTACTTC. This encodes CASSDSRTSGWQETQYF.

The V call is TRBV29-1, the J call TRBJ1-3; D is unresolved. Trimming pared 5 bases from V and 0 bases from J, leaving 5 bases between. Germline CDR1 and CDR2: SQVTM and ANQGSEA. This CDR3 is 12 amino acids long. This CDR3 is CSVFSSGNTIYF. The CDR3 DNA is TGCAGCGTTTTTTCCTCTGGAAACACCATATATTTT.

V usage is TRBV18 and J usage is TRBJ1-5; perhaps TRBD1 as D (5 bases). The CDR3 extends over 14 amino acids. Germline V gives CDR1 KGHSH, CDR2 LQKENI. V was cut by 2 bases and J by 6 bases, with 11 bases left in between. This CDR3 is CASSPDSGTQPQHF. The DNA for the CDR3 is TGTGCCAGCTCACCAGACAGTGGTACTCAGCCCCAGCATTTT.

The J gene is TRBJ2-7, the V gene TRBV14; D call uncertain. The CDR3 runs 11 residues. The germline V gene encodes CDR1 SGHDN and CDR2 FVKESK. V gave up 4 bases and J gave up 3 bases, with 4 bases separating them. Written as DNA, the CDR3 is TGTGCCAGCAGCCGAAACTACGAGCAGTACTTC. It is translated as CASSRNYEQYF.

The chain links TRBV9 to TRBJ1-5, with D hard to call. The CDR3 extends over 13 amino acids. Germline V CDR1 and CDR2: SGDLS, YYNGEE. Trimming took off 4 bases at V and 3 bases at J, with 8 bases between the two ends. CDR3 region: CASSTSFNQPQHF. CDR3 nucleotide sequence: TGTGCCAGCAGCACTTCTTTCAATCAGCCCCAGCATTTT.

This clonotype has only one observation. The DNA for the CDR3 is TGCAGTGCTAGACTACAGGGAGGGGGCACCGGGGAGCTGTTTTTT. It encodes CSARLQGGGTGELFF. The J gene is TRBJ2-2, the V gene TRBV20-1; TRBD2 is a possible D gene (7 bases). V gave up 2 bases and J gave up 4 bases, with 14 bases separating them. This CDR3 comprises 15 residues. Germline V gives CDR1 DFQATT, CDR2 SNEGSKA (reference sequence).